A single sample is the source of the 9 T cell receptor beta chains below, sequenced in a study of T cell responses to AZD1222 COVID-19 vaccine. The protocol was immunoSEQ multiplex PCR, while the TCRdb copy is restricted to in-frame clones and leaves out a portion. The table has around 60,000 clones, 85% to 90% seen once. Sequencing was performed on peripheral blood, taken on day 0 of AZD1222 vaccination. These receptors all come from an adult in good health.

This chain uses TRBV9 with TRBJ2-7, with 11 bases identical to TRBD2. V lost 0 bases to trimming and J lost 0 bases; unmatched junction nucleotides: 5. The CDR3 is made up of 17 amino acids. Germline loops: CDR1 SGDLS, CDR2 YYNGEE. CDR3 nucleotides: TGTGCCAGCAGCGTAGCTTCTAGCGGGGGGCTCTCCTACGAGCAGTACTTC. Protein: CASSVASSGGLSYEQYF. Looking up the rest from reference TRBV9 and TRBJ2-7 gives the full variable domain: DSGVTQTPKHLITATGQRVTLRCSPRSGDLSVYWYQQSLDQGLQFLIQYYNGEERAKGNILERFSAQQFPDLHSELNLSSLELGDSALYFCASSVASSGGLSYEQYFGPGTRLTVT.

This chain uses TRBV2 with TRBJ1-1; 8 nucleotides match TRBD1. After removal of 6 bases from V and 4 bases from J, the junction contained 10 bases not matched to a gene. The CDR3 extends over 15 amino acids. The germline V gene encodes CDR1 SNHLY and CDR2 FYNNEI. Here the CDR3 reads CASRDRDPVITEAFF. The CDR3 bases are TGTGCCAGCAGGGACAGGGATCCGGTGATCACTGAAGCTTTCTTT. Drawing the rest from reference TRBV2 and TRBJ1-1, the complete variable domain is EPEVTQTPSHQVTQMGQEVILRCVPISNHLYFYWYRQILGQKVEFLVSFYNNEISEKSEIFDDQFSVERPDGSNFTLKIRSTKLEDSAMYFCASRDRDPVITEAFFGQGTRLTVV.

V usage is TRBV6-5 and J usage is TRBJ2-5; no definite D call. Germline V gene sequence: CDR1 MNHEY, CDR2 SVGAGI. V was cut by 6 bases and J by 5 bases, with 10 bases left in between. CDR3 size: 12 residues. Here the CDR3 reads CASSQMGETQYF. In nucleotides, the CDR3 is TGTGCCAGCAGCCAGATGGGGGAGACCCAGTACTTC.

The chain uses TRBV2 and TRBJ2-3; TRBD2 aligns across 9 bases. After removal of 3 bases from V and 4 bases from J, the junction contained 2 bases not matched to a gene. Germline CDR1 SNHLY, CDR2 FYNNEI. This CDR3 contains 14 residues. The CDR3 sequence: CASSDGGGADTQYF. The CDR3 nucleotides read TGTGCCAGCAGTGACGGCGGGGGGGCAGATACGCAGTATTTT.

The chain employs TRBV2 and TRBJ2-1, with a weak D call TRBD1 (5 bases). The CDR3 has 16 amino acids. The germline V gene has CDR1 SNHLY and CDR2 FYNNEI. Trimming pared 8 bases from V and 9 bases from J, leaving 26 bases between. The CDR3 region has the DNA TGTGCCAGCCAATCTTCTAGTGGGAACAGGTGGAGTGAGCAGTTCTTC. Its protein product is CASQSSSGNRWSEQFF.

The chain couples TRBV7-2 to TRBJ2-3; TRBD2 is a possible D gene (5 bases). The germline V and J ends were trimmed by 5 bases and 3 bases, with 15 bases remaining between them. Germline V gene data show CDR1 as SGHTA and CDR2 as FQGNSA. CDR3 length: 15 residues. The DNA for the CDR3 is TGTGCCAGCAGCGATCCCATTAGGGAGACAGATACGCAGTATTTT. This gives the protein CASSDPIRETDTQYF.

The rearrangement uses TRBV3-1 (or the pseudogene TRBV3-2) and TRBJ1-4; the match to TRBD1 covers 8 bases. Trimming at V came to 3 bases and at J to 1 base, leaving 10 bases not matched to a gene. Germline values: CDR1 LGHDT, CDR2 YNNKEL (reference sequence). CDR3 size: 18 residues. The CDR3 DNA is TGTGCCAGCAGCCATCGAGGACAGGGCCGGGGAACTAATGAAAAACTGTTTTTT. It specifies CASSHRGQGRGTNEKLFF.

This sequence joins TRBV5-1 and TRBJ2-5; D is possibly TRBD2 (5 bases). CDR3 size: 13 residues. V lost 2 bases and J 5 bases, leaving 10 bases between the germline ends. In germline, CDR1 is SGHRS, CDR2 YFSETQ. The CDR3 loop is CASSFGGSETQYF. The CDR3 DNA is TGCGCCAGCAGCTTTGGAGGATCCGAGACCCAGTACTTC.

This clone was seen a single time. The V gene is TRBV5-1, the J gene TRBJ1-1; TRBD1 is a possible D gene (5 bases). The ends were cut back, 3 bases at V and 4 bases at J, with 13 bases in the middle. The V gene's germline CDR1 is SGHRS and CDR2 YFSETQ. The CDR3 covers 14 residues. This CDR3 reads CASSSVLGGTEAFF. DNA of the CDR3: TGCGCCAGCAGCTCTGTCTTGGGGGGCACTGAAGCTTTCTTT.